These 31 T cell receptor beta chains came from one sample sequenced in a study of T cell repertoires in cytomegalovirus infection. TCRdb itself ran the reads through MiXCR, one entry per CDR3 protein. The sample holds 550,000 to 700,000 distinct CDR3 sequences; around two fifths are singletons and the top ten take around 48%. Antigens for these TCRs are unknown. Here the sequenced sample was cultured PBMCs, taken from culture after CMV antigen stimulation. These receptors all come from a human donor in good health (CMV status not recorded). Some clones in this sample may be carry-over from other donors' samples.

On this clonotype itself: The junction differs from germline at one of its ends, possibly a read error. This sequence joins TRBV6-2 or TRBV6-3 and TRBJ2-7, with 10 nucleotides matching TRBD1. Germline CDR1 is MNHEY and CDR2 is SVGEGT. This CDR3 comprises 13 residues. The CDR3 DNA is TGTGCCAGCACTTACGGGACAGGGGACGAGCAGTACTTC. This encodes CASTYGTGDEQYF.

V and J are TRBV6-2 or TRBV6-3 and TRBJ1-3; D uncertain. The CDR3 consists of 14 residues. V lost 5 bases, J lost 3 bases, and 11 bases lay in between. Germline V gene sequence: CDR1 MNHEY, CDR2 SVGEGT. DNA for the CDR3: TGTGCCAGCAGTCACCCCCGACATGGAAACACCATATATTTT. It encodes CASSHPRHGNTIYF.

In its sample, this clonotype was seen a few times. At one of its ends the junction is not consistent with the germline gene, which may arise from a read error. The chain uses TRBV5-6 and TRBJ2-1; 11 nucleotides agree with TRBD1. CDR1 is SGHDT and CDR2 is YYEEEE in the germline V gene. The CDR3 covers 17 residues. CDR3 in amino acids: CASSSHWGQGDYDEQFF. The CDR3 DNA is TGTGCCAGCAGCTCTCACTGGGGACAGGGGGACTACGATGAGCAGTTCTTC.

The chain employs TRBV6-6 and TRBJ1-5; unclear D gene. V shed 3 bases and J shed 7 bases, with 16 bases lying between them. The CDR3 has 15 residues. The germline CDR1 and CDR2 sequences are MNHNY and SVGAGI (reference sequence). CDR3 protein: CASSYNRRGGQPQHF. The CDR3 nucleotides are TGTGCCAGCAGTTATAATCGCCGAGGAGGCCAGCCCCAGCATTTT.

V is TRBV7-9 and J is TRBJ2-1, with 9 bases that match TRBD1. Per the germline V gene, CDR1 is SEHNR and CDR2 is FQNEAQ (reference sequence). Germline trimming cut 5 bases from V and 8 bases from J; bases unmatched to any gene: 19. This CDR3 has 18 residues. The CDR3 region is CASSPRWSDRGMMDEQFF. The CDR3 bases are TGTGCCAGCAGCCCCCGTTGGTCGGACAGGGGTATGATGGATGAGCAGTTCTTC.

The V gene is TRBV6-1, the J gene TRBJ1-2; D is unresolved. The CDR3 is 16 amino acids. The V end lost 5 bases, the J end lost 0 bases, and 16 bases lay between the germline ends. The germline V gene has CDR1 MNHNS and CDR2 SASEGT. CDR3 amino acids: CASSYHLVRANYGYTF. The CDR3 DNA reads as TGTGCCAGCAGTTATCATCTGGTTCGAGCTAACTATGGCTACACCTTC.

V and J are TRBV6-2 or TRBV6-3 and TRBJ1-4, with a possible D match to TRBD1 (6 bases). The CDR3 is made up of 16 amino acids. Germline CDR1 is MNHEY and CDR2 is SVGEGT. Trimming took 5 bases from V and 2 from J, leaving 15 bases between them. CDR3 in amino acids: CASSELPGATNEKLFF. CDR3 nucleotide sequence: TGTGCCAGCAGTGAACTTCCGGGGGCGACTAATGAAAAACTGTTTTTT.

V is TRBV15 and J is TRBJ2-1; 7 bases are a match to TRBD1. The CDR3 is made up of 15 amino acids. The germline V gene has CDR1 LNHNV and CDR2 YYDKDF (reference sequence). The J segment lost 8 bases and the V segment lost 3 bases, leaving 10 bases of the junction unmatched. For the CDR3, the DNA is TGTGCCACCAGCAGCTCCAGACAGGGTATTGATGAGCAGTTCTTC. It is translated as CATSSSRQGIDEQFF.

This clonotype was detected only a few times. The rearrangement links TRBV7-4 to TRBJ1-1; TRBD1 is a possible D gene (5 bases). CDR3 length: 14 residues. V was pared by 5 bases and J by 2 bases, with 12 bases between. Germline V gives CDR1 SGHVT, CDR2 SQSDAQ. Written as DNA, the CDR3 is TGTGCCAGCAGCATCACAGGCTTAAACACTGAAGCTTTCTTT. It yields the protein CASSITGLNTEAFF. Complete variable domain (other parts from reference TRBV7-4 and TRBJ1-1): GAGVSQSPRYKVAKRGRDVALRCDSISGHVTLYWYRQTLGQGSEVLTYSQSDAQRDKSGRPSGRFSAERPERSVSTLKIQRTEQGDSAVYLCASSITGLNTEAFFGQGTRLTVV.

The V and J genes are TRBV29-1 and TRBJ1-1; D might be TRBD1 (6 bases). Deletions cut 6 bases from V and 6 bases from J, with 17 bases between. CDR3 length: 13 amino acids. The germline CDR1 and CDR2 sequences are SQVTM and ANQGSEA. CDR3 nucleotides: TGCAGCGTCGGGGGGGCAGGGCACTCTGAAGCTTTCTTT. Amino acids: CSVGGAGHSEAFF. Full variable domain (outside the CDR3, taken from reference TRBV29-1 and TRBJ1-1): SAVISQKPSRDICQRGTSLTIQCQVDSQVTMMFWYRQQPGQSLTLIATANQGSEATYESGFVIDKFPISRPNLTFSTLTVSNMSPEDSSIYLCSVGGAGHSEAFFGQGTRLTVV.

CDR3 residues: CSARDYESGGAQHEQYF. The CDR3 nucleotides read TGCAGTGCTAGAGATTACGAAAGCGGGGGGGCCCAGCACGAGCAGTACTTC. This rearrangement joins TRBV20-1 to TRBJ2-7; TRBD2 agrees at 10 bases. This CDR3 comprises 17 residues. Germline trimming cut 0 bases from V and 5 bases from J; bases unmatched to any gene: 13. Germline lookup yields CDR1 DFQATT and CDR2 SNEGSKA (reference sequence).

This clonotype has a handful of counts. V is TRBV7-9 and J is TRBJ1-1; TRBD1 is a possible D gene (5 bases). CDR1 is SEHNR, CDR2 FQNEAQ, per germline (reference sequence). The CDR3 consists of 14 residues. V shed 3 bases and J shed 1 base, with 9 bases lying between them. The CDR3 loop is CASSLGLTNTEAFF. As DNA, the CDR3 is TGTGCCAGCAGCTTGGGGCTTACGAACACTGAAGCTTTCTTT.

The DNA of the CDR3 is TGCAGTGCTAGAGATCCCAGGGTGGATCAAGAGACCCAGTACTTC. Its protein is CSARDPRVDQETQYF. J is TRBJ2-5 and V is TRBV20-1; the D gene is possibly TRBD1 (5 bases). In germline, CDR1 is DFQATT, CDR2 SNEGSKA (reference sequence). V shed 0 bases and J shed 2 bases, with 13 bases lying between them. The length of the CDR3 is 15 residues.

This chain joins TRBV28 and TRBJ2-3; a possible D gene is TRBD2 (5 bases). Trimming shortened V by 6 bases and J by 5 bases, and 18 bases separated the two germline ends. Per germline, CDR1 MDHEN and CDR2 SYDVKM. The CDR3 sequence is 15 residues long. CDR3 loop: CASSPPLAEGDTQYF. The CDR3 bases are TGTGCCAGCAGCCCCCCGCTAGCCGAGGGAGATACGCAGTATTTT.

This clonotype was recorded a few times. The chain recombines TRBV7-9 with TRBJ1-5, with TRBD1 as a possible D gene (5 bases). This CDR3 is 14 amino acids long. From germline, CDR1 is SEHNR and CDR2 FQNEAQ (reference sequence). V dropped 4 bases and J dropped 6 bases, with 13 bases sitting between them. The CDR3 region has the DNA TGTGCCAGCAGCTGGTCCGGGGGGAGTCAGCCCCAGCATTTT. This codes for CASSWSGGSQPQHF.

This clonotype came up a few times. The junction shows a germline mismatch at one end, possibly a read error. The chain is built from TRBV19 and TRBJ2-1, with 8 bases that match TRBD2. This CDR3 region has 13 residues. From germline, CDR1 is LNHDA and CDR2 SQIVND (reference sequence). The chain's CDR3 is CASSIDFGTRRAF. In DNA form, the CDR3 reads TGTGCCAGTAGTATAGACTTTGGGACTAGACGGGCCTTC.

The V gene is TRBV20-1, the J gene TRBJ1-5, with D possibly matching TRBD1 (6 bases). Between the trimmed V and J ends, which lost 6 bases and 2 bases, there was a span of 14 bases. Germline loops: CDR1 DFQATT, CDR2 SNEGSKA (reference sequence). CDR3 length equals 14 residues. CDR3 coding DNA: TGCAGTGCGATGCAGGGGTTTGGCAATCAGCCCCAGCATTTT. Its protein is CSAMQGFGNQPQHF.

The CDR3 DNA reads TGCGCCGGCTACCAAGAGACCCAGTACTTC. This sequence encodes CAGYQETQYF. J is TRBJ2-5 and V is TRBV20-1; no definite D call. CDR1 and CDR2 from the germline V gene are DFQATT and SNEGSKA (reference sequence). This CDR3 has 10 amino acids.

CDR3 loop: CASSRGTTVDEQYF. CDR3 in DNA: TGTGCCAGCAGTCGAGGGACTACGGTGGACGAGCAGTACTTC. The genes are TRBV6-5 and TRBJ2-7, with 7 bases that match TRBD2. Germline values: CDR1 MNHEY, CDR2 SVGAGI. The V segment lost 5 bases and the J segment 5 bases; nucleotides outside the gene matches: 9. The CDR3 consists of 14 residues.

This chain links TRBV7-6 with TRBJ1-1, with D uncertain. With 3 bases removed from V and 1 base from J, the gap between germline ends came to 12 bases. Germline V gene lookup returns CDR1 SGHVS and CDR2 FNYEAQ. The CDR3 is 15 amino acids. The CDR3 nucleotides read TGTGCCAGCAGCTTCCAAGCAACAGCGAACACTGAAGCTTTCTTT. Translating it yields CASSFQATANTEAFF.

V is TRBV10-3 and J is TRBJ2-3; D gene unclear. CDR3 size: 14 residues. The germline CDR1 and CDR2 sequences are ENHRY and SYGVKD. V was trimmed by 5 bases and J by 2 bases, leaving 11 bases between them. CDR3 DNA: TGTGCCATCAGTCAAGCGCCCGTCACAGATACGCAGTATTTT. Translated: CAISQAPVTDTQYF.

This chain links TRBV5-4 with TRBJ1-2; D is perhaps TRBD1 (5 bases). Germline assignment: CDR1 SGHNT and CDR2 YYREEE (reference sequence). The CDR3 has 16 amino acids. Trimming took 0 bases from V and 1 from J, leaving 13 bases between them. CDR3 DNA sequence: TGTGCCAGCAGCTTGGGCGGGACCCAAATTAACTATGGCTACACCTTC. This encodes CASSLGGTQINYGYTF.

This clonotype was detected a few times. The genes are TRBV19 and TRBJ1-4; D gene uncertain. The germline gives CDR1 LNHDA, CDR2 SQIVND (reference sequence). This CDR3 comprises 12 residues. Trimming removed 7 bases from V and 13 bases from J, with 16 bases in between. Here the CDR3 reads CASIITEPVLFF. DNA of the CDR3: TGTGCCAGTATCATCACTGAACCGGTACTGTTTTTT.

On this clonotype itself: A read error may explain this, as a much larger clone is one base away. The chain couples TRBV12-3 or TRBV12-4 to TRBJ1-5; a weak D match, TRBD1 (6 bases). CDR3 length: 16 residues. Trimming took 3 bases from V and 2 from J, leaving 14 bases between them. The CDR3 reads CASSFSGAKGNQPQHF. Here the CDR3 DNA reads TGTGCCAGCAGTTTCTCAGGGGCGAAGGGCAATCAGCCCCAGCATTTT.

The chain is built from TRBV29-1 and TRBJ1-2; tentatively, D is TRBD1 (5 bases). Trimming left V 0 bases short and J 7 bases short, with 12 bases between. The germline CDR1 and CDR2 sequences are SQVTM and ANQGSEA. The CDR3 runs to 13 residues. Written as DNA, the CDR3 is TGCAGCGTTGAAGATCATGGGGGAGGTGGCTACACCTTC. It specifies CSVEDHGGGGYTF.

The V gene is TRBV5-1, the J gene TRBJ2-3; 10 bases are a match to TRBD2. Germline V gives CDR1 SGHRS, CDR2 YFSETQ. The CDR3 extends over 15 amino acids. V lost 0 bases, J lost 4 bases, and 2 bases stayed unmatched. The CDR3 region is CASSLGTSGADTQYF. DNA for the CDR3: TGCGCCAGCAGCTTGGGGACTAGCGGCGCAGATACGCAGTATTTT. Filled out from reference TRBV5-1 and TRBJ2-3, the complete variable domain reads KAGVTQTPRYLIKTRGQQVTLSCSPISGHRSVSWYQQTPGQGLQFLFEYFSETQRNKGNFPGRFSGRQFSNSRSEMNVSTLELGDSALYLCASSLGTSGADTQYFGPGTRLTVL.

This clonotype was seen more than once but under ten times. The chain joins TRBV7-8 to TRBJ2-7; the match to TRBD1 covers 9 bases. The CDR3 contains 15 residues. The V gene end was trimmed by 1 base and the J gene end by 6 bases; junction bases not matched to a gene: 7. Germline loops: CDR1 SGHVS, CDR2 FQNEAQ. The CDR3, as DNA: TGTGCCAGCAGCTTAGGGGACAGGGCCCCCCCCGAGCAGTACTTC. It yields the protein CASSLGDRAPPEQYF.

J is TRBJ2-7 and V is TRBV7-6; maybe TRBD2 (5 bases). V was cut by 2 bases and J by 5 bases, with 10 bases left in between. Germline V CDR1 and CDR2: SGHVS, FNYEAQ. The CDR3 consists of 13 residues. This CDR3 is CASSLTGVDEQYF. The CDR3 DNA reads TGTGCCAGCAGCTTAACCGGGGTAGACGAGCAGTACTTC.

The chain couples TRBV5-1 to TRBJ2-7; the match to TRBD2 covers 16 bases. The V and J ends lost 4 bases and 6 bases, in that order; junction bases with no gene match: 7. The CDR3 runs 16 residues. From germline, CDR1 is SGHRS and CDR2 YFSETQ. CDR3 region: CASSKGLAGGYVEQYF. The CDR3 bases are TGCGCCAGCAGCAAGGGACTAGCGGGAGGGTACGTCGAGCAGTACTTC.

This chain uses TRBV7-2 with TRBJ2-5; 7 positions agree with TRBD2. The CDR3 runs 17 residues. CDR1 is SGHTA, CDR2 FQGNSA, per germline. V shed 2 bases and J 2 bases; nucleotides not matched to a gene: 11. CDR3 DNA sequence: TGTGCCAGCAGCTTAAAACGGACTAGGTCGATACAAGAGACCCAGTACTTC. Its translation is CASSLKRTRSIQETQYF.

The V call is TRBV10-3, the J call TRBJ1-6; no clear D gene. This CDR3 contains 12 residues. The V end lost 3 bases, the J end lost 7 bases, and 4 bases lay between the germline ends. In germline, CDR1 is ENHRY, CDR2 SYGVKD. CDR3 sequence (DNA): TGTGCCATCAGTGACAGGAATTCACCCCTCCACTTT. Amino acid sequence: CAISDRNSPLHF.